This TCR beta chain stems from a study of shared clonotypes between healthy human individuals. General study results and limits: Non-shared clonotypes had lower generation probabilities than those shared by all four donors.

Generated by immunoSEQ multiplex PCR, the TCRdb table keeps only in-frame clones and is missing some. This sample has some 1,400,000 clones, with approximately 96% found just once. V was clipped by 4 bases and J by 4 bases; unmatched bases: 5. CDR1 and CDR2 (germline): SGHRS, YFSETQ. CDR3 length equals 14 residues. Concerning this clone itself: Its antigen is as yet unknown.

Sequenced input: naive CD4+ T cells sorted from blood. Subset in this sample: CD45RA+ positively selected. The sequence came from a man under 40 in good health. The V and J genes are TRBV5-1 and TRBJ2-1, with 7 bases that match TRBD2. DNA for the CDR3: TGCGCCAGCAGCGAGGGACTACAATACAATGAGCAGTTCTTC. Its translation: CASSEGLQYNEQFF. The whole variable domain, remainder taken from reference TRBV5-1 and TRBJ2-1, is KAGVTQTPRYLIKTRGQQVTLSCSPISGHRSVSWYQQTPGQGLQFLFEYFSETQRNKGNFPGRFSGRQFSNSRSEMNVSTLELGDSALYLCASSEGLQYNEQFFGPGTRLTVL.